The present TCR beta chain was sequenced within a study of spatial heterogeneity in lung cancer. Background on the study: Detected sequences consistently included more beta-chain ones than alpha-chain ones.

The CDR3 covers 15 residues. V dropped 0 bases and J dropped 7 bases, with 17 bases sitting between them. Germline-derived CDR1 and CDR2 are SGDLS and YYNGEE. Specified time point: sample taken at primary tumor resection. Untreated early-stage non-small cell lung cancer patients, approximately 79 in total, were the donors. From tumor, nontumor lung or frozen PBMC, whole RNA was taken unsorted for sequencing. TCRdb ran MiXCR on the 5' RACE reads and lists one entry per CDR3 protein. This sample has just over 75,000 distinct CDR3 sequences, with roughly 8% found just once. The sequence was obtained from a male donor with early-stage non-small cell lung cancer. This chain joins TRBV9 and TRBJ2-7; D is undetermined. The sequencing here drew on PBMCs, taken at surgery. In DNA form, the CDR3 reads TGTGCCAGCAGCGTAGCAGAACACCCATTTGGGGAGCAGTACTTC. Translating it yields CASSVAEHPFGEQYF.